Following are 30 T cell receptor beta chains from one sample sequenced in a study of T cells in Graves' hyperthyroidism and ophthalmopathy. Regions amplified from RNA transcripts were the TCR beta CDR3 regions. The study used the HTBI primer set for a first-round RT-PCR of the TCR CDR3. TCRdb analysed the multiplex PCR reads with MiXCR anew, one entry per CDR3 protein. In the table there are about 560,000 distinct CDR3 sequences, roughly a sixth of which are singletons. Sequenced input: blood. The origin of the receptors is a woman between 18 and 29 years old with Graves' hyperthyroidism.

The CDR3 loop reads CASRAVLNQPQHF. CDR3 sequence (DNA): TGTGCCAGCAGAGCCGTTTTAAATCAGCCCCAGCATTTT. The chain carries TRBV27 and TRBJ1-5; D is uncertain. The CDR3 length is 13 residues. V dropped 6 bases and J dropped 4 bases, with 10 bases sitting between them. Germline-derived CDR1 and CDR2 are MNHEY and SMNVEV (reference sequence).

CDR3 residues: CASSTTPSLPGYNYGYTF. The CDR3 DNA sequence: TGTGCCAGTAGTACGACCCCCTCTCTACCGGGGTATAACTATGGCTACACCTTC. This chain joins TRBV19 and TRBJ1-2; D remains ambiguous. Trimming shortened V by 4 bases and J by 1 base, and 22 bases separated the two germline ends. The CDR3 spans 18 residues. CDR1 LNHDA and CDR2 SQIVND come from the germline V gene (reference sequence).

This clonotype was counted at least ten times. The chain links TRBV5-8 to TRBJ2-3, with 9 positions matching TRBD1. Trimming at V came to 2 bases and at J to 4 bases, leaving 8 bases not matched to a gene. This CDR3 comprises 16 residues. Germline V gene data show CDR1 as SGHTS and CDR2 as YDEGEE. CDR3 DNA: TGTGCCAGCAGCTTCACAGGGGGCAGCGGGGCAGATACGCAGTATTTT. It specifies CASSFTGGSGADTQYF.

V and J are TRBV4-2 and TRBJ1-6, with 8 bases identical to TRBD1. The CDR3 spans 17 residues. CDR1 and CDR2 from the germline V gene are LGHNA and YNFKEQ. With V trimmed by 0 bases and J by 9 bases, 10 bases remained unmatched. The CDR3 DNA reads TGTGCCAGCAGCCAAGATCGGGACAGGAGGAGCCCTTCACCCCTCCACTTT. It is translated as CASSQDRDRRSPSPLHF.

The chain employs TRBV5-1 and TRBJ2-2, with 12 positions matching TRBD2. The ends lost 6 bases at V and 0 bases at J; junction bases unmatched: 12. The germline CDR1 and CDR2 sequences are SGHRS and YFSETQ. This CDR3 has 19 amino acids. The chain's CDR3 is CASTTSGGPKPANTGELFF. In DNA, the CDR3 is TGCGCCAGCACTACTAGCGGGGGGCCCAAACCCGCGAACACCGGGGAGCTGTTTTTT. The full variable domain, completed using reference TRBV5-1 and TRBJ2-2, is KAGVTQTPRYLIKTRGQQVTLSCSPISGHRSVSWYQQTPGQGLQFLFEYFSETQRNKGNFPGRFSGRQFSNSRSEMNVSTLELGDSALYLCASTTSGGPKPANTGELFFGEGSRLTVL.

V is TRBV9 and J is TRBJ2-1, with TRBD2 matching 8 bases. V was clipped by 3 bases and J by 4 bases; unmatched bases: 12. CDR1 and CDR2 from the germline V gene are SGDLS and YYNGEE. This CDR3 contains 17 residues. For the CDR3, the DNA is TGTGCCAGCAGCGCCTTTGGGGGGACTAGGGGTTACAATGAGCAGTTCTTC. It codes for CASSAFGGTRGYNEQFF.

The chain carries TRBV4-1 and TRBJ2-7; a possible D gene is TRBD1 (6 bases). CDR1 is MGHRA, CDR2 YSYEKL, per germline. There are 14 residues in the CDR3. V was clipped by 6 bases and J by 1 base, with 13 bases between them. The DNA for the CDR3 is TGCGCCAGCAGTAAGGGGGAAGGATCCTACGAGCAGTACTTC. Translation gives CASSKGEGSYEQYF.

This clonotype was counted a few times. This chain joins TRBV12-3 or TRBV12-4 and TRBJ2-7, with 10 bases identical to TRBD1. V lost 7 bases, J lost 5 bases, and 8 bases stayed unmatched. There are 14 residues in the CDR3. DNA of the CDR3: TGTGCCAGCAAACGACAGGGGGCTAGGGACGAGCAGTACTTC. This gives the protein CASKRQGARDEQYF.

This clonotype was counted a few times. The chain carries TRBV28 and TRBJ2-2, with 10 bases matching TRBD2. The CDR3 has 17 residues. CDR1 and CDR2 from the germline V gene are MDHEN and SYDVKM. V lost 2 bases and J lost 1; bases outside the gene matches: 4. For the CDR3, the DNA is TGTGCCAGCAGTTTAGGGGGACTAGCGTGGAACACCGGGGAGCTGTTTTTT. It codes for CASSLGGLAWNTGELFF.

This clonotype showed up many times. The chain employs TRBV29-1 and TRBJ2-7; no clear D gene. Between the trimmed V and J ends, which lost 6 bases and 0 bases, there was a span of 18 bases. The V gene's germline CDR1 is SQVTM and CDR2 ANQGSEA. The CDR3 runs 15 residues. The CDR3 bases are TGCAGCGTCGGTACCGGTTCACTTAGCTCCTACGAGCAGTACTTC. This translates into CSVGTGSLSSYEQYF.

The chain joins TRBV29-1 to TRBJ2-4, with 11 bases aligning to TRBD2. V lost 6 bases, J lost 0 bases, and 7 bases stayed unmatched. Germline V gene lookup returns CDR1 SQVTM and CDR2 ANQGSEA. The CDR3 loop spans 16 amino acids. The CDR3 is CSVSNLAGGAKNIQYF. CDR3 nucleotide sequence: TGCAGCGTGTCAAATCTAGCGGGAGGAGCCAAAAACATTCAGTACTTC. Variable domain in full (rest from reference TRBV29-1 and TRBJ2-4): SAVISQKPSRDICQRGTSLTIQCQVDSQVTMMFWYRQQPGQSLTLIATANQGSEATYESGFVIDKFPISRPNLTFSTLTVSNMSPEDSSIYLCSVSNLAGGAKNIQYFGAGTRLSVL.

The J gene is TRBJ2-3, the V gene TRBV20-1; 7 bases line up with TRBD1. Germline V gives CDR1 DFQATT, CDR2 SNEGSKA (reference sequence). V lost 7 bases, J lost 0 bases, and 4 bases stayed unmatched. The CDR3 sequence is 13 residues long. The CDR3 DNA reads TGCAGTGGAGACAGGGCCAGCACAGATACGCAGTATTTT. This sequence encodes CSGDRASTDTQYF.

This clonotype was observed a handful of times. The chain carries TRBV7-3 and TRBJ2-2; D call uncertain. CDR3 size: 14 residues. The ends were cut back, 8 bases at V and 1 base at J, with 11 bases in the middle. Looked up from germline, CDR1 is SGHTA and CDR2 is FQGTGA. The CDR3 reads CASSVLGNTGELFF. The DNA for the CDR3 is TGTGCCAGCTCCGTCTTGGGGAACACCGGGGAGCTGTTTTTT.

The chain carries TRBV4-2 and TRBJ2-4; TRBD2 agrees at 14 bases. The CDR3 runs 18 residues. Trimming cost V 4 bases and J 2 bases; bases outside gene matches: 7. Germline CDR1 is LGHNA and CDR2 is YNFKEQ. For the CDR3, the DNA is TGTGCCAGCAGCCGGGGACTAGCGGGGGCCGATTCCAAAAACATTCAGTACTTC. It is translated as CASSRGLAGADSKNIQYF.

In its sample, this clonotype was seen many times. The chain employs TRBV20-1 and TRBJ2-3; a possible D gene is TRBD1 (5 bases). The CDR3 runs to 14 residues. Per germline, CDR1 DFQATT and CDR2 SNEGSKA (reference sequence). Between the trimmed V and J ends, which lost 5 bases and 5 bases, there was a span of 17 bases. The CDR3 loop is CSAVDSPSRDTQYF. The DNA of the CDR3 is TGCAGTGCTGTTGACAGTCCCTCACGAGATACGCAGTATTTT.

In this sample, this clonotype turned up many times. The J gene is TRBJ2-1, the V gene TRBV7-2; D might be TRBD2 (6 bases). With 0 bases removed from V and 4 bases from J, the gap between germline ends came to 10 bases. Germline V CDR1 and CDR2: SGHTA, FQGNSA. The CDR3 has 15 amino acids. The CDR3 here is CASSLAGGLYNEQFF. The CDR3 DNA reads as TGTGCCAGCAGCTTAGCGGGGGGACTGTACAATGAGCAGTTCTTC.

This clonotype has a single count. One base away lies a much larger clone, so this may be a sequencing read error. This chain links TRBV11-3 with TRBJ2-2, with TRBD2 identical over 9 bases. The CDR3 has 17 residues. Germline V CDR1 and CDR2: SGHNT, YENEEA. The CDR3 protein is CASSLEAGGSSTGELFF. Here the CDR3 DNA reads TGTGCCAGCAGCCTAGAAGCGGGGGGTTCGAGCACCGGGGAGCTGTTTTTT.

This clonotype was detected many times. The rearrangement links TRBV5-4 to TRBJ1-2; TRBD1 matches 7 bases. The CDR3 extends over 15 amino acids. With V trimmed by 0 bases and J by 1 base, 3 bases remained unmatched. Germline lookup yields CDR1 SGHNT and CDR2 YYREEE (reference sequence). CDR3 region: CASSLGPGGNYGYTF. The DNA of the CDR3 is TGTGCCAGCAGCTTGGGACCAGGGGGTAACTATGGCTACACCTTC.

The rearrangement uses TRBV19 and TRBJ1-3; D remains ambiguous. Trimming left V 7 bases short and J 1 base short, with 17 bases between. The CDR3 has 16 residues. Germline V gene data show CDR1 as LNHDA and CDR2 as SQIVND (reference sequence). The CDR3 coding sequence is TGTGCCAGTACTCCAGATCTACTAGATTCTGGAAACACCATATATTTT. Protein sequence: CASTPDLLDSGNTIYF.

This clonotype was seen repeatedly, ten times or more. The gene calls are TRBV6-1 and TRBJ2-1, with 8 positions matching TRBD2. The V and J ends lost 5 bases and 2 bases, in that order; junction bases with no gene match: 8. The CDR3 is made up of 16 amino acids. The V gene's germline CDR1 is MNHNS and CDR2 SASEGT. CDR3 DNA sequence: TGTGCCAGCAGTCCTCTAGCGGGCGTACCCTACAATGAGCAGTTCTTC. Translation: CASSPLAGVPYNEQFF.

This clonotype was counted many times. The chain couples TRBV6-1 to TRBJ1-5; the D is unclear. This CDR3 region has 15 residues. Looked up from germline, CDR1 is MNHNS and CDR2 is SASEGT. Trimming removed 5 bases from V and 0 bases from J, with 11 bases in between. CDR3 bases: TGTGCCAGCAGTACCAAGACTACTAGCAATCAGCCCCAGCATTTT. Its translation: CASSTKTTSNQPQHF.

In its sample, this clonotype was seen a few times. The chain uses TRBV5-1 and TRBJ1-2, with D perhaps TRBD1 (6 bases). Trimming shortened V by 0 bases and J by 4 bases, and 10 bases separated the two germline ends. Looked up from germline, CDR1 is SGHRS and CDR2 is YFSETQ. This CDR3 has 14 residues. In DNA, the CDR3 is TGCGCCAGCAGCTTGGGAGGGACAACCTATGGCTACACCTTC. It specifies CASSLGGTTYGYTF.

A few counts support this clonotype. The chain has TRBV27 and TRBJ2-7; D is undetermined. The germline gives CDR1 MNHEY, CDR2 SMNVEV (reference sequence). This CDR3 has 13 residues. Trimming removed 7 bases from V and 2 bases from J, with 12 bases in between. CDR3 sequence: CASKDRLTYEQYF. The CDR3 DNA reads TGTGCCAGCAAGGACCGCCTCACCTACGAGCAGTACTTC.

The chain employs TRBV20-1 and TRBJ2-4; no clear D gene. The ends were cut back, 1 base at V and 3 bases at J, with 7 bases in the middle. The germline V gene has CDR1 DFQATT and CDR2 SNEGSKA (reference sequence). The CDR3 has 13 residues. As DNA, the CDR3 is TGCAGTGCTAGAGTTGGTGGCAAAAACATTCAGTACTTC. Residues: CSARVGGKNIQYF.

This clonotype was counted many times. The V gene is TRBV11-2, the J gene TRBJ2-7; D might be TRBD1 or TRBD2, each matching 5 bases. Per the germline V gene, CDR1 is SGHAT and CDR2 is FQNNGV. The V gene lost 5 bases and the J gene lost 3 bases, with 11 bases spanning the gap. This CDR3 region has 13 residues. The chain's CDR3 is CASSRDGFYEQYF. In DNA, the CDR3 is TGTGCCAGCAGCCGGGACGGCTTCTACGAGCAGTACTTC. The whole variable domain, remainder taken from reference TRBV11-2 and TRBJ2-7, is EAGVAQSPRYKIIEKRQSVAFWCNPISGHATLYWYQQILGQGPKLLIQFQNNGVVDDSQLPKDRFSAERLKGVDSTLKIQPAKLEDSAVYLCASSRDGFYEQYFGPGTRLTVT.

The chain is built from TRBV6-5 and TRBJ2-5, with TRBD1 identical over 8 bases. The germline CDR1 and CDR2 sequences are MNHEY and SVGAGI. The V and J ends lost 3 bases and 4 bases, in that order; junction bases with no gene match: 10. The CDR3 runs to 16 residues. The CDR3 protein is CASSYSGTGHPETQYF. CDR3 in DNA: TGTGCCAGCAGTTATTCGGGGACAGGTCATCCAGAGACCCAGTACTTC.

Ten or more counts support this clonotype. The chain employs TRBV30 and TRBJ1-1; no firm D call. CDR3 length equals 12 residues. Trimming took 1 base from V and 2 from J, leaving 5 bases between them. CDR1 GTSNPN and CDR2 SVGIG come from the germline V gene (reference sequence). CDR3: CAWSADNTEAFF. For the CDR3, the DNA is TGTGCCTGGAGTGCCGATAACACTGAAGCTTTCTTT.

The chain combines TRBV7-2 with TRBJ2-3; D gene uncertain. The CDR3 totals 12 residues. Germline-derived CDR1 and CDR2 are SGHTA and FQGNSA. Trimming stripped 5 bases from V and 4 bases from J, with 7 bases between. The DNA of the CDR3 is TGTGCCAGCAGCCTGAAGGCAGATACGCAGTATTTT. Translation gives CASSLKADTQYF.

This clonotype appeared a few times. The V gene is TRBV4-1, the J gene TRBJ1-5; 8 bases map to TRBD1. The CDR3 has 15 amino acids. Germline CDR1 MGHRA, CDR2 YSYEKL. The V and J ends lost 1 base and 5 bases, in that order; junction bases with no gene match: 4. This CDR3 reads CASSQADREHQPQHF. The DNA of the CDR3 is TGCGCCAGCAGCCAAGCGGACAGGGAGCATCAGCCCCAGCATTTT.

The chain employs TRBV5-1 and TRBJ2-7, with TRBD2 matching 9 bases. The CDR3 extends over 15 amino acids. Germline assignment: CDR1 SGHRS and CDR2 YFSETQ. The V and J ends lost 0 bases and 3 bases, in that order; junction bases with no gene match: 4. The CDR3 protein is CASSLVPSGNYEQYF. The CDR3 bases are TGCGCCAGCAGCTTGGTACCTAGCGGGAACTACGAGCAGTACTTC. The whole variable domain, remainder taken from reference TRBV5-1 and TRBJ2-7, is KAGVTQTPRYLIKTRGQQVTLSCSPISGHRSVSWYQQTPGQGLQFLFEYFSETQRNKGNFPGRFSGRQFSNSRSEMNVSTLELGDSALYLCASSLVPSGNYEQYFGPGTRLTVT.